This TCR beta chain came from a study of response to subunit inactivated influenza vaccine. This CDR3 contains 14 residues. The V and J ends lost 2 bases and 6 bases respectively, with 11 bases between them. The V gene's germline CDR1 is MNHEY and CDR2 SVGAGI. Using its own MiXCR run on the RT-PCR reads, TCRdb lists one record per CDR3 protein. The sample consists of about 780,000 distinct CDR3 sequences, around 20% of them appearing once. Here the sequenced sample was PBMCs from blood, taken less than 6 days after vaccination. This receptor was identified in a man in his fifties or sixties who received an inactivated influenza vaccine. The chain is built from TRBV6-5 and TRBJ1-5, with no clear D. Here the CDR3 reads CASSYEVGGQPQHF. The CDR3 bases are TGTGCCAGCAGTTACGAAGTGGGTGGTCAGCCCCAGCATTTT.